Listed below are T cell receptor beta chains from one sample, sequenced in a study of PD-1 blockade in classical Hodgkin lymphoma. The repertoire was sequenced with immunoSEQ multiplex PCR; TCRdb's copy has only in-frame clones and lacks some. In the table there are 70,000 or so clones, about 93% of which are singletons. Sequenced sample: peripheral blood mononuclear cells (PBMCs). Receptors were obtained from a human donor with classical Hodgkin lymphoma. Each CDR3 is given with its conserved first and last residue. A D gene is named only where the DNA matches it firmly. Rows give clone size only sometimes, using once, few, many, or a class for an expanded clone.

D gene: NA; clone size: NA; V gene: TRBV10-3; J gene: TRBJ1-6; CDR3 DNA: TGTGCCATCAATCCCCAGGGAGGTTCACCCCTCCACTTT; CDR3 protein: CAINPQGGSPLHF
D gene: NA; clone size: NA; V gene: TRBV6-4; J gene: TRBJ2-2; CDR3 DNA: TGTGCCAGCAGTGCCACAGGCCGGGACAAACGGAGAACGGCCGGGGAGCTGTTTTTT; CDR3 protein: CASSATGRDKRRTAGELFF
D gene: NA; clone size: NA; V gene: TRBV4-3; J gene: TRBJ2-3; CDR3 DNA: TGCGCCAGCAGCCAAGATGGGCGCGGGACCACAGATACGCAGTATTTT; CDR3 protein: CASSQDGRGTTDTQYF
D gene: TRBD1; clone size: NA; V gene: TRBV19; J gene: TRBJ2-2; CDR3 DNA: TGTGCCAGTAGGAGGGACAGCCTCCCCCGCAAGGAGCTGTTTTTT; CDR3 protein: CASRRDSLPRKELFF
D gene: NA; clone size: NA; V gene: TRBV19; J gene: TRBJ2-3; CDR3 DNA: TGTGCCAGTATCGATAGGAGGAGGGGTGGAGAAACGCAGTATTTT; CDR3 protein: CASIDRRRGGETQYF
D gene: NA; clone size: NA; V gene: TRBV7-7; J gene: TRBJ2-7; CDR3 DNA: TGTGCCAGCAGCAATCTCCAGGGTCACGAGCAGTACTTC; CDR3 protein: CASSNLQGHEQYF
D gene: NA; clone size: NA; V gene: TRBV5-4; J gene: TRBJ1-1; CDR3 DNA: TGTGCCAGCAGCTTGGGGGCAGGGACCACTGAAGCTTTCTTT; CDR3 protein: CASSLGAGTTEAFF
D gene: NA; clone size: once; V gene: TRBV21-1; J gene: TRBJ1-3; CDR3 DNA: TGTGCCAGCAGCAGAGTGACAGGACCGGGAAACACCATATATTTT; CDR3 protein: CASSRVTGPGNTIYF
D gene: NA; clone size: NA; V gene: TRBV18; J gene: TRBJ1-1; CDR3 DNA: TGTGCCAGCTCACCCTCAAACACTGAAGCTTTCTTT; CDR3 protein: CASSPSNTEAFF
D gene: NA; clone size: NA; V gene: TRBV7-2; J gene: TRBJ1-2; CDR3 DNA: TGTGCCAGCAGCCCGGACAGTAACTATGGCTACACCTTC; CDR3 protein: CASSPDSNYGYTF
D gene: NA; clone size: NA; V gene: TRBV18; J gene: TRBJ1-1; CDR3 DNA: TGTGCCAGCTCAATAGGGGGGGTAATGAACACTGAAGCTTTCTTT; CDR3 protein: CASSIGGVMNTEAFF
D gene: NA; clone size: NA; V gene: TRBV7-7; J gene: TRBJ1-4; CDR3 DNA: TGTGCCAGCAGCTTAAGGCTTTCCCGGGATGAAAAACTGTTTTTT; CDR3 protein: CASSLRLSRDEKLFF
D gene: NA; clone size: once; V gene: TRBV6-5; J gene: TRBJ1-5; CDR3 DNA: TGTGCCAGCAGCCCTGTCGGTCCTTTCAATCAGCCCCAGCATTTT; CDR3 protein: CASSPVGPFNQPQHF
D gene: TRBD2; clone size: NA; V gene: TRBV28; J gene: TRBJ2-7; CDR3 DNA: TGTGCCAGCAGTTTTCCCAGTAGCGGGGGACCCCTATACGAGCAGTACTTC; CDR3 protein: CASSFPSSGGPLYEQYF
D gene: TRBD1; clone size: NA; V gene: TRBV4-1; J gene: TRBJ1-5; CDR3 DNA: TGCGCCAGCAGCCAGTACCAGGGGGACGATCAGCCCCAGCATTTT; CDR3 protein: CASSQYQGDDQPQHF
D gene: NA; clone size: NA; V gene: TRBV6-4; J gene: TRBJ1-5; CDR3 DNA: TGTGCCAGCAGCGGACAGCCTAATCAGCCCCAGCATTTT; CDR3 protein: CASSGQPNQPQHF
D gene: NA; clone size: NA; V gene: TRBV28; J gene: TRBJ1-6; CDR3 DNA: TGTGCCAGCAGCCCCCGACGGGGCGTTAATTCACCCCTCCACTTT; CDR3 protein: CASSPRRGVNSPLHF
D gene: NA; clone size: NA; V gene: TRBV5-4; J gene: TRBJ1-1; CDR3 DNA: TGTGCCAGCAGCCGCACCAAGGGGGGCACTGAAGCTTTCTTT; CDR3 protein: CASSRTKGGTEAFF
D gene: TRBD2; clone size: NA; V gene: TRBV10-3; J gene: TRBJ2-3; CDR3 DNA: TGTGCCATCAGACCGGGACTAGGCACAGATACGCAGTATTTT; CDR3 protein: CAIRPGLGTDTQYF
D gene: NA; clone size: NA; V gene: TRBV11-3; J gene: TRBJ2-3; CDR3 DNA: TGTGCCAGCAGCTTAGTGGGGCGGGAAGCCCGTACGCAGTATTTT; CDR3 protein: CASSLVGREARTQYF
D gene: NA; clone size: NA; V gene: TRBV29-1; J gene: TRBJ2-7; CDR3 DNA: TGCAGCGTTGGTCGAGGCGAGCAGTACTTC; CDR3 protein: CSVGRGEQYF
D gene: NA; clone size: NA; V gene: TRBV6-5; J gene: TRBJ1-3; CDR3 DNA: TGTGCCAGCAGTCCGCTACTGATCTCTGGAAACACCATATATTTT; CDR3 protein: CASSPLLISGNTIYF
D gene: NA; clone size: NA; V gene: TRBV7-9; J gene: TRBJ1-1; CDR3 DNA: TGTGCCAGCAGCTTACAGGAGAACACTGAAGCTTTCTTT; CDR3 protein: CASSLQENTEAFF
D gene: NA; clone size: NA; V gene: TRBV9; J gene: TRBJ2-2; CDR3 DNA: TGTGCCAGCAGCAGACTCGCCGGACTAAACACCGGGGAGCTGTTTTTT; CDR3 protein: CASSRLAGLNTGELFF
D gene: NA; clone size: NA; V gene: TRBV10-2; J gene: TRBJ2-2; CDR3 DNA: TGCGCCAGCAGTGAGCGGGGGGCATGGACCGGGGAGCTGTTTTTT; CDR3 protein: CASSERGAWTGELFF
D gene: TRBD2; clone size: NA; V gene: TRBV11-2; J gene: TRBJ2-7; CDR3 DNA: TGTGCCAGCAGCTCCTTCCGGGGGGGGCACGAGCAGTACTTC; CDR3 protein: CASSSFRGGHEQYF
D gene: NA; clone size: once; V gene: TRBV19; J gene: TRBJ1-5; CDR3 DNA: TGTGCCAGTAGTATAGTCAACGGTCAGCCCCAGCATTTT; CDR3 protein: CASSIVNGQPQHF
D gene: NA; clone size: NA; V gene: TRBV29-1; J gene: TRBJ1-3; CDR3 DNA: TGCAGCGTGAGGCCCGGGACGGCCTCTGGAAACACCATATATTTT; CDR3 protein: CSVRPGTASGNTIYF
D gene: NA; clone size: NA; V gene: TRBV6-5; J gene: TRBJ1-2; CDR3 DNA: TGTGCCAGCAGTTACTCCCGGACAACCCCAGGGTATGGCTACACCTTC; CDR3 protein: CASSYSRTTPGYGYTF
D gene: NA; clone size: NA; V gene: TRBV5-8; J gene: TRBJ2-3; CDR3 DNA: TGTGCCAGCACCCCGGGGGCGAATAGGGGACCCACAGATACGCAGTATTTT; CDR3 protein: CASTPGANRGPTDTQYF
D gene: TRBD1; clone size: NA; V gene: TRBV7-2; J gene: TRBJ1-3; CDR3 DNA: TGTGCCAGCAGCTCCCAACAGGGGAGGCCTGGAAACACCATATATTTT; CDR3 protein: CASSSQQGRPGNTIYF
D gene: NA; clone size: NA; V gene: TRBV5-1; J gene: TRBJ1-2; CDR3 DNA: TGCGCCAGCAGCGTGGGGTCTCCCGCGGACTATGGCTACACCTTC; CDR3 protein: CASSVGSPADYGYTF
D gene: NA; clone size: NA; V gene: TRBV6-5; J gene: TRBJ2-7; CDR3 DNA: TGTGCCAGCCGAGGGGCCTCCTACGAGCAGTACTTC; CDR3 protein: CASRGASYEQYF
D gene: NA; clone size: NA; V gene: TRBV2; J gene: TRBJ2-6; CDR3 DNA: TGTGCCAGCAGTGTAAGGGGCGCTGGGGCCAACGTCCTGACTTTC; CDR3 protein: CASSVRGAGANVLTF
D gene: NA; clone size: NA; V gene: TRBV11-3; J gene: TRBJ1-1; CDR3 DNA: TGTGCCAGCAGCTTAGACGGGGCGAACACTGAAGCTTTCTTT; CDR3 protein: CASSLDGANTEAFF
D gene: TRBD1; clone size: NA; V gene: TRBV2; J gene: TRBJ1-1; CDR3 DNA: TGTGCCAGCAGCACCCCCCCGGGACAGGGGGCTATGAACACTGAAGCTTTCTTT; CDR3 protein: CASSTPPGQGAMNTEAFF
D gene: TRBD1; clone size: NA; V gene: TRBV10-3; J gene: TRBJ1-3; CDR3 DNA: TGTGCCATCAGTCGACAGGGACTAGGAAACACCATATATTTT; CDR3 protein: CAISRQGLGNTIYF
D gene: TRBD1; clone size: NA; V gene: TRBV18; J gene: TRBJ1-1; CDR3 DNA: TGTGCCAGCTCACCGGGGACAGGTGAAGCTTTCTTT; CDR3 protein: CASSPGTGEAFF
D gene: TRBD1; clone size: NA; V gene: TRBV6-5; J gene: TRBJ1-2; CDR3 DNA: TGTGCCAGCAGTCCAGGACAGGCTGGCTATGGCTACACCTTC; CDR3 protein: CASSPGQAGYGYTF
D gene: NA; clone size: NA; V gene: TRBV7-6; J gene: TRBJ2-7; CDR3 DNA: TGTGCCAGCAGCCAGGGTACCTACGAGCAGTACTTC; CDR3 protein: CASSQGTYEQYF
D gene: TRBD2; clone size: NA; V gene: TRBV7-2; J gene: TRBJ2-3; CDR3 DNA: TGTGCCAGCAGCCCAGCGGGAGGATCGGCCGATACGCAGTATTTT; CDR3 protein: CASSPAGGSADTQYF
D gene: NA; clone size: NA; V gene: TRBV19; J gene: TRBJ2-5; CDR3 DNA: TGTGCCAGTAGTCGCCTCCAGGGAAGTCTGGAGACCCAGTACTTC; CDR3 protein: CASSRLQGSLETQYF
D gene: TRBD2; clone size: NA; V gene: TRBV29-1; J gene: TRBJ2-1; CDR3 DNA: TGCAGCGTAGATCCTAGCGGGATATTTAGTGAGCAGTTCTTC; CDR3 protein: CSVDPSGIFSEQFF
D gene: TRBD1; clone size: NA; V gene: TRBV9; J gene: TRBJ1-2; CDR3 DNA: TGTGCCAGCAGCCTTAGGGAGGGGCAGGGGGGCTATGGCTACACCTTC; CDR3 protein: CASSLREGQGGYGYTF
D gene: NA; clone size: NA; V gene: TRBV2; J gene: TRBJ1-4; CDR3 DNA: TGTGCCAGCACGGAACAGGGATCGCCTAATGAAAAACTGTTTTTT; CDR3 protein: CASTEQGSPNEKLFF
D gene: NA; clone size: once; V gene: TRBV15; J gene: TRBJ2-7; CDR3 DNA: TGTGCCACCAGCAGAGTCGGGGCGGGCCGCTCCTACGAGCAGTACTTC; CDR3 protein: CATSRVGAGRSYEQYF
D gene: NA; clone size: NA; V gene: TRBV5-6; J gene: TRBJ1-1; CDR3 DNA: TGTGCCAGCAGCTTTGGGGTTCCCTGGGGAAACACTGAAGCTTTCTTT; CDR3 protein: CASSFGVPWGNTEAFF
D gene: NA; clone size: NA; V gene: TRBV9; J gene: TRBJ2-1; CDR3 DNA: TGTGCCAGCAGCTTCAGCTCCTACAATGAGCAGTTCTTC; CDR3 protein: CASSFSSYNEQFF